This passage covers 12 T cell receptor beta chains from one sample sequenced in a study of cytomegalovirus exposure and HLA in healthy donors. PCR used 60 Vbeta primers and 13 Jbeta primers. Assay: immunoSEQ multiplex PCR; the TCRdb copy retains only in-frame clones and omits some. This sample's table has about 51,000 clones. The sequenced sample consisted of PBMCs. The receptors here all came from a female donor in good health and CMV-seronegative.

This chain connects TRBV6-1 to TRBJ1-2; D gene ambiguous. From germline, CDR1 is MNHNS and CDR2 SASEGT. V was shortened by 7 bases and J by 0 bases, with 12 bases between the two germline ends. There are 14 residues in the CDR3. DNA of the CDR3: TGTGCCAGCACCTCGGTACAGCCTAACTATGGCTACACCTTC. Translating gives CASTSVQPNYGYTF.

This chain joins TRBV13 and TRBJ2-2; D perhaps matches TRBD1 (6 bases). Germline V gene data show CDR1 as PRHDT and CDR2 as FYEKMQ (reference sequence). Trimming removed 4 bases from V and 3 bases from J, with 9 bases in between. The CDR3 is 14 amino acids. The CDR3 reads CASSWTAYTGELFF. In nucleotides, the CDR3 is TGTGCCAGCAGCTGGACAGCATACACCGGGGAGCTGTTTTTT.

V gene TRBV5-1 combines with J gene TRBJ2-7, with D maybe TRBD1 (6 bases). The V end was cut by 0 bases, the J end by 3 bases, with 10 bases between. The germline CDR1 and CDR2 sequences are SGHRS and YFSETQ. This CDR3 has 14 residues. The chain's CDR3 is CASSLVEQGYEQYF. In nucleotides, the CDR3 is TGCGCCAGCAGCTTGGTGGAACAGGGCTACGAGCAGTACTTC.

This chain uses TRBV7-8 with TRBJ2-7, with D tentatively TRBD1 (5 bases). CDR1 and CDR2 from the germline V gene are SGHVS and FQNEAQ. The V and J ends lost 2 bases and 5 bases respectively, with 16 bases between them. This CDR3 region has 15 residues. The CDR3 protein is CASSLPQLGVHEQYF. The CDR3 DNA sequence: TGTGCCAGCAGCTTACCGCAGTTAGGGGTGCACGAGCAGTACTTC.

The chain has TRBV30 and TRBJ1-5, with D maybe TRBD1 (6 bases). Deletions cut 1 base from V and 2 bases from J, with 9 bases between. Germline CDR1 is GTSNPN and CDR2 is SVGIG (reference sequence). There are 14 residues in the CDR3. The chain's CDR3 is CAWSGAGGNQPQHF. CDR3 bases: TGTGCCTGGAGTGGGGCAGGGGGCAATCAGCCCCAGCATTTT.

The gene calls are TRBV5-6 and TRBJ2-2; D remains ambiguous. The CDR3 is 15 amino acids. CDR1 is SGHDT, CDR2 YYEEEE, per germline. Trimming left V 0 bases short and J 5 bases short, with 11 bases between. CDR3 loop: CASSLVGRMTGELFF. CDR3 sequence (DNA): TGTGCCAGCAGCTTGGTTGGCAGAATGACCGGGGAGCTGTTTTTT.

CDR3 loop: CASSDLGALAYEQYF. The CDR3, as DNA: TGTGCCAGCAGTGATCTGGGAGCCCTAGCCTACGAGCAGTACTTC. The chain links TRBV6-1 to TRBJ2-7; D might be TRBD2 (5 bases). CDR1 and CDR2 (germline): MNHNS, SASEGT. The CDR3 covers 15 residues. Trimming took off 3 bases at V and 2 bases at J, with 14 bases between the two ends.

V gene TRBV5-6 combines with J gene TRBJ1-2; 8 bases align to TRBD1. CDR1 is SGHDT and CDR2 is YYEEEE in the germline V gene. The J segment lost 0 bases and the V segment lost 2 bases, leaving 3 bases of the junction unmatched. This CDR3 contains 15 residues. CDR3: CASSLTGGSNYGYTF. The CDR3 DNA sequence: TGTGCCAGCAGCTTAACAGGGGGTTCTAACTATGGCTACACCTTC.

The V call is TRBV6-5, the J call TRBJ2-7, with D hard to call. V was clipped by 2 bases and J by 0 bases, with 11 bases between them. Germline-derived CDR1 and CDR2 are MNHEY and SVGAGI. CDR3 length: 15 amino acids. The CDR3 nucleotides read TGTGCCAGCAGTTACCGAACGGGTAACTCCTACGAGCAGTACTTC. Amino acids: CASSYRTGNSYEQYF.

The gene calls are TRBV6-1 and TRBJ2-7, with 8 nucleotides matching TRBD2. The CDR3 loop spans 15 amino acids. Germline CDR1 reads MNHNS; CDR2 reads SASEGT. V lost 5 bases to trimming and J lost 3 bases; unmatched junction nucleotides: 9. The chain's CDR3 is CASSTLGTRVYEQYF. The CDR3 region has the DNA TGTGCCAGCAGTACCCTCGGGACTAGGGTCTACGAGCAGTACTTC.

This chain connects TRBV2 to TRBJ1-2, with D maybe TRBD1 (5 bases). This CDR3 is 12 amino acids long. Germline CDR1 and CDR2: SNHLY and FYNNEI. V was cut by 3 bases and J by 4 bases, with 6 bases left in between. Here the CDR3 DNA reads TGTGCCAGCAGTGAGGGGGGCTATGGCTACACCTTC. This translates into CASSEGGYGYTF. Filled out from reference TRBV2 and TRBJ1-2, the complete variable domain reads EPEVTQTPSHQVTQMGQEVILRCVPISNHLYFYWYRQILGQKVEFLVSFYNNEISEKSEIFDDQFSVERPDGSNFTLKIRSTKLEDSAMYFCASSEGGYGYTFGSGTRLTVV.

V gene TRBV7-8 combines with J gene TRBJ1-2; TRBD1 might be the D (6 bases). Per the germline V gene, CDR1 is SGHVS and CDR2 is FQNEAQ. V shed 5 bases and J shed 4 bases, with 17 bases lying between them. The CDR3 sequence is 15 residues long. CDR3 DNA: TGTGCCAGCAGCCCCTCTAGGGGGTTAGGCTATGGCTACACCTTC. Amino acid sequence: CASSPSRGLGYGYTF. The complete variable domain, with remaining parts taken from reference TRBV7-8 and TRBJ1-2, reads GAGVSQSPRYKVAKRGQDVALRCDPISGHVSLFWYQQALGQGPEFLTYFQNEAQLDKSGLPSDRFFAERPEGSVSTLKIQRTQQEDSAVYLCASSPSRGLGYGYTFGSGTRLTVV.